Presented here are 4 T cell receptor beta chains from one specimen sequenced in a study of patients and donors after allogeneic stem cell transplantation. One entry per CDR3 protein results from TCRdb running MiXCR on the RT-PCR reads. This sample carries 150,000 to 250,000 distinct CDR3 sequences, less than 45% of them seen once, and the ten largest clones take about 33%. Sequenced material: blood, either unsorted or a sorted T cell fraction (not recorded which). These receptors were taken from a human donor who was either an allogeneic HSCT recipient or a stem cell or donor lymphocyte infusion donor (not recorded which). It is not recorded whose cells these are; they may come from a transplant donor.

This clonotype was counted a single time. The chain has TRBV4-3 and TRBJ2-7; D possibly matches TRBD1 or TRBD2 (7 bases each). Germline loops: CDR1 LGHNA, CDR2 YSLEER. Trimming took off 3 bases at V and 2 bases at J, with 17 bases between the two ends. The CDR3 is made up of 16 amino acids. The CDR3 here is CASSQGEGQPTYEQYF. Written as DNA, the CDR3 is TGCGCCAGCAGCCAGGGGGAGGGACAGCCGACCTACGAGCAGTACTTC.

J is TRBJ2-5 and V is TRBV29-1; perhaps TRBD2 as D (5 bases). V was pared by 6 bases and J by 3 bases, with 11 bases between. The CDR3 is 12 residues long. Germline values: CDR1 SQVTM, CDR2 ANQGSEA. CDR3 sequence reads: CSVLETKETQYF. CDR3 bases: TGCAGCGTACTAGAAACCAAAGAGACCCAGTACTTC.

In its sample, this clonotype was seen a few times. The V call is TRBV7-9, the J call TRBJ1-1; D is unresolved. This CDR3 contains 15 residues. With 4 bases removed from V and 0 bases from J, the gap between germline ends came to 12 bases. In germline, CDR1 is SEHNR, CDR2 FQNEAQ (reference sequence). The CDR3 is CASSYRDNLNTEAFF. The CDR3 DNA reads TGTGCCAGCAGCTACCGAGACAATTTGAACACTGAAGCTTTCTTT.

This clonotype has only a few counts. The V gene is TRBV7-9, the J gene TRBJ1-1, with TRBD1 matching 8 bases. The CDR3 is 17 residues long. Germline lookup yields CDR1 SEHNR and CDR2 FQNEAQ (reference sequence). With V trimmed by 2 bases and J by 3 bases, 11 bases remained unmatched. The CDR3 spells CASSLTQGAKGDTEAFF. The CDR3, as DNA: TGTGCCAGCAGCTTAACCCAGGGGGCTAAAGGGGACACTGAAGCTTTCTTT. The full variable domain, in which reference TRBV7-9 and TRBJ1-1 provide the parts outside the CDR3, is DTGVSQNPRHKITKRGQNVTFRCDPISEHNRLYWYRQTLGQGPEFLTYFQNEAQLEKSRLLSDRFSAERPKGSFSTLEIQRTEQGDSAMYLCASSLTQGAKGDTEAFFGQGTRLTVV.